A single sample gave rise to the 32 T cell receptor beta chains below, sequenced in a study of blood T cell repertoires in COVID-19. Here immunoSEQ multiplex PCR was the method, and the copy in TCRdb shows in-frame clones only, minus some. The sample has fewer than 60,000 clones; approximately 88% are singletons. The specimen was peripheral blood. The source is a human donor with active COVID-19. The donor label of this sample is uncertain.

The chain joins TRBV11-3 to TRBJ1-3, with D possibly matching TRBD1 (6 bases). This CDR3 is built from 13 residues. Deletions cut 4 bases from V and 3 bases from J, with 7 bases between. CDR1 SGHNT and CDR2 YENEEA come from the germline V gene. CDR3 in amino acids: CASSSGVGNTIYF. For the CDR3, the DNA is TGTGCCAGCAGCTCAGGGGTTGGAAACACCATATATTTT.

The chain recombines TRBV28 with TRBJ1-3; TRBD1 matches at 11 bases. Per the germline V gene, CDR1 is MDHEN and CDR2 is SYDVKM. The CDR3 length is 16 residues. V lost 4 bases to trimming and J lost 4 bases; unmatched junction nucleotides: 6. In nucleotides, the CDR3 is TGTGCCAGCAGTTCCGGGACAGGGGGTTCGGGAAACACCATATATTTT. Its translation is CASSSGTGGSGNTIYF.

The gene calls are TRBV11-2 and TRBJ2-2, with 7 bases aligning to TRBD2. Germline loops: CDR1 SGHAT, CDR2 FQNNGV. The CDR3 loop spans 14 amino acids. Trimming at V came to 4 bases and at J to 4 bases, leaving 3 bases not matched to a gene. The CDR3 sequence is CASSSWTSTGELFF. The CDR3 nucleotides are TGTGCCAGCAGCTCCTGGACTAGCACCGGGGAGCTGTTTTTT.

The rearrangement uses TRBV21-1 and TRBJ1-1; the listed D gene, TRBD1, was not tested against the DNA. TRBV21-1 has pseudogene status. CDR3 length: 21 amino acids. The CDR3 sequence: CASSKIGDTRIGKPLNTEAFF. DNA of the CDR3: TGTGCCAGCAGCAAAATTGGTGACACGCGTATAGGCAAACCTCTGAACACTGAAGCTTTCTTT.

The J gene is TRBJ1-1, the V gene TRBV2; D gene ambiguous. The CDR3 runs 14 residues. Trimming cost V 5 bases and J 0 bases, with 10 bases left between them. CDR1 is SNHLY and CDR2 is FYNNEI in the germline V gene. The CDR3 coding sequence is TGTGCCAGCAGTACTCAAACGGTGAACACTGAAGCTTTCTTT. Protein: CASSTQTVNTEAFF.

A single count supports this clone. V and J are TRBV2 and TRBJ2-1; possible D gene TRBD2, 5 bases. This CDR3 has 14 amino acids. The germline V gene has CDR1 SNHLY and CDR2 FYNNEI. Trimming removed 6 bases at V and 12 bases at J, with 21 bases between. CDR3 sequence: CASSLETAPSLQFF. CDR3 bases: TGTGCCAGCAGCCTCGAAACAGCACCTAGCTTGCAGTTCTTC.

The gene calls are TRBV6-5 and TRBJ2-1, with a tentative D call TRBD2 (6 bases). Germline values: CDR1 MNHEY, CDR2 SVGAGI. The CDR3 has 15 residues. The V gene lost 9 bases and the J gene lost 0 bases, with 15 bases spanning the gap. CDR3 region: CASNVAGGSYNEQFF. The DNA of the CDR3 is TGTGCCAGTAACGTAGCCGGGGGCTCCTACAATGAGCAGTTCTTC.

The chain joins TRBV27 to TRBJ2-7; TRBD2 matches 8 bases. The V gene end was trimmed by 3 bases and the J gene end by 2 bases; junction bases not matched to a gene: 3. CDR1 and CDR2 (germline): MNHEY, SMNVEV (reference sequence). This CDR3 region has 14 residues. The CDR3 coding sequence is TGTGCCAGCAGTTTCACTAGCGGTACCTACGAGCAGTACTTC. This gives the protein CASSFTSGTYEQYF.

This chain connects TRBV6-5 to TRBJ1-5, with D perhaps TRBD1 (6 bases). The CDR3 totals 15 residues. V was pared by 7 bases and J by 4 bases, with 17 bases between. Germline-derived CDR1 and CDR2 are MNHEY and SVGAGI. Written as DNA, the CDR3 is TGTGCCAGCAAGGAGACAGGTAAACGTAATCAGCCCCAGCATTTT. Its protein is CASKETGKRNQPQHF.

The CDR3 region has the DNA TGCGCCAGCAGCTTGTTGGGCAGAAGCACAGATACGCAGTATTTT. This sequence encodes CASSLLGRSTDTQYF. The chain links TRBV5-1 to TRBJ2-3; no clear D gene. Germline CDR1 is SGHRS and CDR2 is YFSETQ. V gave up 1 base and J gave up 0 bases, with 9 bases separating them. The CDR3 covers 15 residues. The full variable domain, in which reference TRBV5-1 and TRBJ2-3 provide the parts outside the CDR3, is KAGVTQTPRYLIKTRGQQVTLSCSPISGHRSVSWYQQTPGQGLQFLFEYFSETQRNKGNFPGRFSGRQFSNSRSEMNVSTLELGDSALYLCASSLLGRSTDTQYFGPGTRLTVL.

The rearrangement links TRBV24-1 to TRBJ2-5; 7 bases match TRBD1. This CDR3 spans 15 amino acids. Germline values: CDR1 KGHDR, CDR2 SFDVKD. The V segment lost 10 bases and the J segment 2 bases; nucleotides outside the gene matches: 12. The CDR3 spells CATASRDSTQETQYF. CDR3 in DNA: TGTGCCACGGCTAGTCGGGACAGCACTCAAGAGACCCAGTACTTC.

Written as DNA, the CDR3 is TGTGCCAGCAGCTTAGTGGGGACAGGGGTCCCGAATGAGCAGTTCTTC. It yields the protein CASSLVGTGVPNEQFF. The rearrangement links TRBV7-9 to TRBJ2-1; 10 nucleotides align to TRBD1. This CDR3 comprises 16 residues. Germline assignment: CDR1 SEHNR and CDR2 FQNEAQ (reference sequence). V dropped 1 base and J dropped 7; count of bases not matched to a gene: 7.

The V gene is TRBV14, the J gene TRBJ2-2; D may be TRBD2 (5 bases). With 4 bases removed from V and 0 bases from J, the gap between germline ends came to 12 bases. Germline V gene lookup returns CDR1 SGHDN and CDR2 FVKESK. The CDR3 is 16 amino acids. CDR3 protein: CASSPLRAANTGELFF. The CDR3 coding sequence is TGTGCCAGCAGCCCACTGCGGGCCGCGAACACCGGGGAGCTGTTTTTT.

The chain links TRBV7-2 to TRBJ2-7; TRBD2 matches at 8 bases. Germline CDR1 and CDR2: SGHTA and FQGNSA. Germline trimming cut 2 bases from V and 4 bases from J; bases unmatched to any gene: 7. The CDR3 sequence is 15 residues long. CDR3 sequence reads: CASSLRAGDGYEQYF. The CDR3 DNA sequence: TGTGCCAGCAGCTTACGAGCGGGAGACGGGTACGAGCAGTACTTC.

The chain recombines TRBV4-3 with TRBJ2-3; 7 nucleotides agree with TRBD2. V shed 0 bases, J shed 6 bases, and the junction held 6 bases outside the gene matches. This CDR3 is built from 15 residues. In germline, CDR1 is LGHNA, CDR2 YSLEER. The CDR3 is CASSQDGRSGDTQYF. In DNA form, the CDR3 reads TGCGCCAGCAGCCAAGACGGGAGGTCCGGGGATACGCAGTATTTT.

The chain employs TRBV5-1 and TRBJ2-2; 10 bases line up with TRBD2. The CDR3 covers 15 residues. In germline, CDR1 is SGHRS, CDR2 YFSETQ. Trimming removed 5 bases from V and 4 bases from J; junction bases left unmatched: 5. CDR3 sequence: CASRNSGGRTGELFF. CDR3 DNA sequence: TGCGCCAGCAGGAATAGCGGGGGGCGCACCGGGGAGCTGTTTTTT.

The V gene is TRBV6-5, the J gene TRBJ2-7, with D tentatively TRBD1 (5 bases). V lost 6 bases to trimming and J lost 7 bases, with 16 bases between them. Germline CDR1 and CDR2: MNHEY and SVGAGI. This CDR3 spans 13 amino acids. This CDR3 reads CASRKPMGREQYF. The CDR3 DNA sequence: TGTGCCAGCAGGAAGCCGATGGGGCGTGAGCAGTACTTC.

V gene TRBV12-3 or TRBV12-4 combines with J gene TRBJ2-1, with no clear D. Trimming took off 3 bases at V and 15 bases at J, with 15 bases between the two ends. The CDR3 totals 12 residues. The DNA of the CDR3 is TGTGCCAGCAGTTTTACCGGTGCGGTGGCGTTCTTC. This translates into CASSFTGAVAFF.

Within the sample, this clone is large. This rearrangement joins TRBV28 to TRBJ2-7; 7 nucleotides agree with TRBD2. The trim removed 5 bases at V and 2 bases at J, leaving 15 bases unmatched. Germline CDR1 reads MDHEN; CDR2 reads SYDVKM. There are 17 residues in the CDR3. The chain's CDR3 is CASSTTSSGTITYEQYF. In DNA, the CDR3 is TGTGCCAGCAGTACCACCTCTAGCGGCACAATAACCTACGAGCAGTACTTC.

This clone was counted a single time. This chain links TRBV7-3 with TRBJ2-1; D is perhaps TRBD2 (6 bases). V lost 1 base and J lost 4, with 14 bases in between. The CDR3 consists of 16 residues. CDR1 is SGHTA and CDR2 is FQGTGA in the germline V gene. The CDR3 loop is CASSLNPLASYNEQFF. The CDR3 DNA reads TGTGCCAGCAGCTTAAACCCGCTAGCGAGTTACAATGAGCAGTTCTTC. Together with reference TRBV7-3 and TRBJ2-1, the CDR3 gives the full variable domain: GAGVSQTPSNKVTEKGKYVELRCDPISGHTALYWYRQSLGQGPEFLIYFQGTGAADDSGLPNDRFFAVRPEGSVSTLKIQRTERGDSAVYLCASSLNPLASYNEQFFGPGTRLTVL.

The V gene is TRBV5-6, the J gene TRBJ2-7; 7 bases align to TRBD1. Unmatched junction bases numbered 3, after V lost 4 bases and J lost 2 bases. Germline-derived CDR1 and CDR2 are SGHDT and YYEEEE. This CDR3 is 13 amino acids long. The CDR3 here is CASSGQAAYEQYF. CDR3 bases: TGTGCCAGCAGCGGACAGGCCGCCTACGAGCAGTACTTC.

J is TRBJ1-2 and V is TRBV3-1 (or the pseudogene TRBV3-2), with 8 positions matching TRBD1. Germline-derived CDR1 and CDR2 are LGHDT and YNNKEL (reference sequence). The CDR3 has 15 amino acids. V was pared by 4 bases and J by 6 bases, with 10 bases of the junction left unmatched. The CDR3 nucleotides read TGTGCCAGCAGCCCAACCGGACGGGACAGGCATGGCTACACCTTC. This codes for CASSPTGRDRHGYTF.

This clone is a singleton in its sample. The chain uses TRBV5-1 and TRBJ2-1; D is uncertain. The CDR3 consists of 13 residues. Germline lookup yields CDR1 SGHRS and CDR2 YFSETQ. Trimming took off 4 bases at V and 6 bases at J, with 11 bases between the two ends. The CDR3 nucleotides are TGCGCCAGCAGCACCATACAGTCCAATGAGCAGTTCTTC. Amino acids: CASSTIQSNEQFF.

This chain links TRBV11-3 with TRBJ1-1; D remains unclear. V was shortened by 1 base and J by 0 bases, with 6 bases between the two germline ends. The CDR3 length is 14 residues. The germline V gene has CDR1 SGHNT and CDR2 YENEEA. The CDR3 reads CASSLGVLNTEAFF. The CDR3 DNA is TGTGCCAGCAGCTTAGGAGTTCTGAACACTGAAGCTTTCTTT.

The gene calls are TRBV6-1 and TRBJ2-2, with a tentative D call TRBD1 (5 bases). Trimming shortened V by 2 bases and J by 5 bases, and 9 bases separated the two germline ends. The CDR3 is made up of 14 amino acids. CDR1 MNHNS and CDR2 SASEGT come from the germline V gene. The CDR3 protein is CASSEQGPTGELFF. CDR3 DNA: TGTGCCAGCAGTGAACAGGGCCCGACCGGGGAGCTGTTTTTT.

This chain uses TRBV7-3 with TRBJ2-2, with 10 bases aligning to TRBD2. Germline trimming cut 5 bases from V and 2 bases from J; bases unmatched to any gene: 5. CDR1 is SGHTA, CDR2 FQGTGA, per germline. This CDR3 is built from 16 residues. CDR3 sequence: CASSALAGVNTGELFF. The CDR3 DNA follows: TGTGCCAGCAGCGCGCTAGCGGGAGTTAACACCGGGGAGCTGTTTTTT.

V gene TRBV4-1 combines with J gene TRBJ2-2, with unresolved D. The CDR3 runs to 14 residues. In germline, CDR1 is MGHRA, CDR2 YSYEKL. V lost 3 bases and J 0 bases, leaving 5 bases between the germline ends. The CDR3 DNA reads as TGCGCCAGCAGCCATAGCTCGAACACCGGGGAGCTGTTTTTT. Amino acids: CASSHSSNTGELFF.

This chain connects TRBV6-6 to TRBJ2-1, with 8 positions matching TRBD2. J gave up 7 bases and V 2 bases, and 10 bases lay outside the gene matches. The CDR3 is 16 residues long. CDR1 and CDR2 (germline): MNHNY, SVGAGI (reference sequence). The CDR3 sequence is CASSYRGGDAQNEQFF. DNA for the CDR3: TGTGCCAGCAGTTACCGGGGGGGGGATGCTCAGAATGAGCAGTTCTTC.

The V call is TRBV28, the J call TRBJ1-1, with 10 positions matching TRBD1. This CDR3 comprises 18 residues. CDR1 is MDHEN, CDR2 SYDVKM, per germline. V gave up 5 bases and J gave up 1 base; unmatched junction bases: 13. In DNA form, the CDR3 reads TGTGCCAGCAGTCTCCCTGGGACAGGGGAGAGTTGGAACACTGAAGCTTTCTTT. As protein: CASSLPGTGESWNTEAFF.

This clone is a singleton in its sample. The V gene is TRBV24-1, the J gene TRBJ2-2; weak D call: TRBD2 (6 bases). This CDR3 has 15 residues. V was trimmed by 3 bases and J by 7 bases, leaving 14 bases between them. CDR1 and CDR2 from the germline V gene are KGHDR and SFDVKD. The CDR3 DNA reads TGTGCCACCAGTGATCCAGGGAGGTACGGCGGGGAGCTGTTTTTT. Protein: CATSDPGRYGGELFF.

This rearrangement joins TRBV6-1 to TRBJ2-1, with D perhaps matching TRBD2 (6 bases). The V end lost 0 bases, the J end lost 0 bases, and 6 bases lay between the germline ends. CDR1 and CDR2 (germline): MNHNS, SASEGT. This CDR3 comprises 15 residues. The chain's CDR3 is CASSEAGGSYNEQFF. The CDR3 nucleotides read TGTGCCAGCAGTGAAGCGGGGGGCTCCTACAATGAGCAGTTCTTC.

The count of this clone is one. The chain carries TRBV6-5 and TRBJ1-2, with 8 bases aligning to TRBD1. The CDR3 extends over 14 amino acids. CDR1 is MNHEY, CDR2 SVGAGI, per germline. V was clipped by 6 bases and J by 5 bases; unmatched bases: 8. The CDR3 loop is CASRGTGHYYGYTF. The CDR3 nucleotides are TGTGCCAGCAGGGGGACAGGACATTATTATGGCTACACCTTC.